The 20 T cell receptor beta chains presented below share a single source sample, sequenced in a study of Ad26.COV2.S vaccination and SARS-CoV-2 variants. The assay was immunoSEQ multiplex PCR, and TCRdb's table has in-frame clones only and misses some. Altogether roughly 420,000 clones are present, roughly 89% being singletons, with the ten largest covering about 2.5%. The treatment denotes: 15 to 20 received Ad26.COV2.S at low or high dose, single or two shots; a few received placebo; per-sample allocation not given. Collection of the samples took place on day 63 after the first injection of vaccine or placebo. The specimen comprised peripheral blood, sampled in a trial of Ad26.COV2.S vaccine versus placebo. The receptor set was obtained from a person between 18 and 65 years old who received the Ad26.COV2.S COVID-19 vaccine or a placebo.

This rearrangement joins TRBV7-9 to TRBJ2-1; 13 nucleotides align to TRBD2. CDR1 is SEHNR, CDR2 FQNEAQ, per germline (reference sequence). J gave up 9 bases and V 5 bases, and 7 bases lay outside the gene matches. The CDR3 extends over 15 amino acids. The CDR3 DNA sequence: TGTGCCAGCAGCCGAGGACTAGCGGGAGTATCTGAGCAGTTCTTC. Translating it yields CASSRGLAGVSEQFF.

The chain combines TRBV9 with TRBJ1-2; unclear D gene. V lost 1 base, J lost 5 bases, and 12 bases lay in between. Per germline, CDR1 SGDLS and CDR2 YYNGEE. The CDR3 runs 14 residues. CDR3 sequence reads: CASSVSTGVYGYTF. The CDR3 DNA follows: TGTGCCAGCAGCGTAAGTACGGGTGTTTATGGCTACACCTTC.

The chain couples TRBV15 to TRBJ1-6; D perhaps matches TRBD1 (6 bases). CDR1 is LNHNV, CDR2 YYDKDF, per germline (reference sequence). V gave up 4 bases and J gave up 8 bases, with 18 bases separating them. The CDR3 has 16 residues. CDR3 coding DNA: TGTGCCACCAGCAACTCTCGGACAGCGAATTATTCACCCCTCCACTTT. Translated, it gives CATSNSRTANYSPLHF.

The chain has TRBV7-9 and TRBJ2-7; TRBD2 is a possible D gene (5 bases). Trimming shortened V by 5 bases and J by 1 base, and 15 bases separated the two germline ends. Germline CDR1 and CDR2: SEHNR and FQNEAQ (reference sequence). The CDR3 contains 15 residues. CDR3 nucleotides: TGTGCCAGCAGCCCGCCCCCCCGGGGATCCTACGAGCAGTACTTC. Encoded protein: CASSPPPRGSYEQYF.

This clone was counted only a few times. The genes are TRBV19 and TRBJ1-2; D unclear. The CDR3 length is 13 residues. In germline, CDR1 is LNHDA, CDR2 SQIVND (reference sequence). The V and J ends lost 2 bases and 3 bases respectively, with 7 bases between them. In nucleotides, the CDR3 is TGTGCCAGTAGTATACGTCTTGACTATGGCTACACCTTC. Amino acid sequence: CASSIRLDYGYTF.

The V and J genes are TRBV6-1 and TRBJ2-1, with TRBD1 identical over 7 bases. The V segment lost 2 bases and the J segment 7 bases; nucleotides outside the gene matches: 8. CDR1 is MNHNS, CDR2 SASEGT, per germline. This CDR3 spans 15 amino acids. The CDR3 DNA sequence: TGTGCCAGCAGTGAACCGGGACAGCACGGAAATGAGCAGTTCTTC. This sequence encodes CASSEPGQHGNEQFF.

The chain employs TRBV5-8 and TRBJ1-2; D is perhaps TRBD1 (6 bases). Germline V lookup: CDR1 SGHTS, CDR2 YDEGEE. The CDR3 consists of 16 residues. V lost 1 base, J lost 6 bases, and 19 bases lay in between. CDR3 residues: CASSLLGRGDGDGYTF. The CDR3 DNA follows: TGTGCCAGCAGCTTGTTAGGCAGGGGTGATGGCGATGGCTACACCTTC. The full variable domain, rest sourced from reference TRBV5-8 and TRBJ1-2, is EAGVTQSPTHLIKTRGQQATLRCSPISGHTSVYWYQQALGLGLQFLLWYDEGEERNRGNFPPRFSGRQFPNYSSELNVNALELEDSALYLCASSLLGRGDGDGYTFGSGTRLTVV.

The genes are TRBV7-2 and TRBJ1-6; D remains ambiguous. Germline lookup yields CDR1 SGHTA and CDR2 FQGNSA. The CDR3 spans 12 residues. Trimming stripped 3 bases from V and 7 bases from J, with 4 bases between. The CDR3 loop is CASSFVNSPLHF. In DNA form, the CDR3 reads TGTGCCAGCAGCTTTGTCAATTCACCCCTCCACTTT.

The chain combines TRBV5-1 with TRBJ2-6; the match to TRBD1 covers 11 bases. The CDR3 extends over 20 amino acids. In germline, CDR1 is SGHRS, CDR2 YFSETQ. J was trimmed by 0 bases and V by 4 bases; bases with no gene match: 12. CDR3 bases: TGCGCCAGCAGCCATCTTGGGACCGGGACAGGGGGCTCTGGGGCCAACGTCCTGACTTTC. Protein product: CASSHLGTGTGGSGANVLTF.

The chain recombines TRBV7-3 with TRBJ2-3; 9 bases fit TRBD1. The CDR3 consists of 16 residues. CDR1 and CDR2 from the germline V gene are SGHTA and FQGTGA. V lost 5 bases, J lost 5 bases, and 11 bases stayed unmatched. Here the CDR3 reads CASSPTRTGARDTQYF. The DNA for the CDR3 is TGTGCCAGCAGCCCAACCCGGACAGGGGCGAGAGATACGCAGTATTTT.

This clone was seen a few times. The chain joins TRBV7-2 to TRBJ1-1; a weak D match, TRBD1 (6 bases). Trimming removed 1 base from V and 4 bases from J, with 10 bases in between. CDR1 is SGHTA and CDR2 is FQGNSA in the germline V gene. The CDR3 contains 14 residues. The CDR3 loop is CASSLVQGPTEAFF. The CDR3 coding sequence is TGTGCCAGCAGCTTAGTTCAGGGGCCCACTGAAGCTTTCTTT.

The J gene is TRBJ2-3, the V gene TRBV5-1; no clear D gene. V gave up 3 bases and J gave up 0 bases, with 5 bases separating them. CDR3 size: 13 residues. The germline V gene has CDR1 SGHRS and CDR2 YFSETQ. CDR3 in amino acids: CASSSDSTDTQYF. CDR3 in DNA: TGCGCCAGCAGCTCGGACAGCACAGATACGCAGTATTTT.

This chain joins TRBV5-5 and TRBJ2-5; D is undetermined. The CDR3 consists of 14 residues. Germline assignment: CDR1 SGHKS and CDR2 YYEKEE (reference sequence). The V and J ends lost 4 bases and 0 bases respectively, with 10 bases between them. The CDR3 sequence: CASSPRRYQETQYF. Here the CDR3 DNA reads TGTGCCAGCAGCCCTAGACGGTACCAAGAGACCCAGTACTTC.

This chain links TRBV5-1 with TRBJ2-1; TRBD2 might be the D (5 bases). The CDR3 runs to 16 residues. The germline gives CDR1 SGHRS, CDR2 YFSETQ. The V and J ends lost 2 bases and 8 bases respectively, with 20 bases between them. CDR3 in amino acids: CASSFPKTGNSDEQFF. In nucleotides, the CDR3 is TGCGCCAGCAGCTTTCCGAAGACGGGGAATTCTGATGAGCAGTTCTTC.

The rearrangement links TRBV2 to TRBJ1-2; no clear D. Germline V lookup: CDR1 SNHLY, CDR2 FYNNEI. The ends were cut back, 2 bases at V and 6 bases at J, with 1 base in the middle. This CDR3 has 10 residues. The CDR3 protein is CASSENGYTF. In DNA, the CDR3 is TGTGCCAGCAGTGAAAATGGCTACACCTTC. The full variable domain, in which reference TRBV2 and TRBJ1-2 provide the parts outside the CDR3, is EPEVTQTPSHQVTQMGQEVILRCVPISNHLYFYWYRQILGQKVEFLVSFYNNEISEKSEIFDDQFSVERPDGSNFTLKIRSTKLEDSAMYFCASSENGYTFGSGTRLTVV.

This clone was seen only once. At one boundary the junction diverges from the germline segment, which might be a read error. This rearrangement joins TRBV13 to TRBJ1-1, with 8 bases identical to TRBD1. Germline values: CDR1 PRHDT, CDR2 FYEKMQ (reference sequence). The CDR3 length is 13 residues. CDR3 in amino acids: CASSGNDRGLNKF. In DNA form, the CDR3 reads TGTGCCAGCAGCGGAAACGACAGGGGCTTAAATAAATTT. The full variable domain, with the rest looked up from reference TRBV13 and TRBJ1-1, is AAGVIQSPRHLIKEKRETATLKCYPIPRHDTVYWYQQGPGQDPQFLISFYEKMQSDKGSIPDRFSAQQFSDYHSELNMSSLELGDSALYFCASSGNDRGLNKFGQGTRLTVV.

The rearrangement uses TRBV6-5 and TRBJ2-6; D is unresolved. Germline V lookup: CDR1 MNHEY, CDR2 SVGAGI. CDR3 length: 16 residues. The V and J ends lost 2 bases and 1 base respectively, with 9 bases between them. The CDR3 sequence: CASSYHRSSGANVLTF. Written as DNA, the CDR3 is TGTGCCAGCAGTTACCATCGCTCTTCTGGGGCCAACGTCCTGACTTTC.

The rearrangement joins TRBV6-1 to TRBJ1-2; 10 nucleotides line up with TRBD1. Germline V CDR1 and CDR2: MNHNS, SASEGT. After removal of 4 bases from V and 3 bases from J, the junction contained 11 bases not matched to a gene. This CDR3 contains 17 residues. The CDR3 sequence: CASSATGTGVGDYGYTF. The CDR3 DNA sequence: TGTGCCAGCAGTGCGACCGGGACAGGGGTCGGAGACTATGGCTACACCTTC.

This chain joins TRBV6-5 and TRBJ2-2, with D possibly being TRBD2 (5 bases). V was cut by 5 bases and J by 7 bases, with 14 bases left in between. The germline V gene encodes CDR1 MNHEY and CDR2 SVGAGI. CDR3 length: 14 amino acids. The CDR3 DNA reads TGTGCCAGCAGTCTCCCCCGGGGTGTCGGGGAGCTGTTTTTT. Protein sequence: CASSLPRGVGELFF.

The chain joins TRBV4-3 to TRBJ2-3; TRBD2 aligns across 8 bases. Looked up from germline, CDR1 is LGHNA and CDR2 is YSLEER. J gave up 2 bases and V 1 base, and 8 bases lay outside the gene matches. The CDR3 contains 17 residues. CDR3 DNA: TGCGCCAGCAGCCAAGCATACAGCGGGGGAACCACAGATACGCAGTATTTT. Its translation is CASSQAYSGGTTDTQYF.